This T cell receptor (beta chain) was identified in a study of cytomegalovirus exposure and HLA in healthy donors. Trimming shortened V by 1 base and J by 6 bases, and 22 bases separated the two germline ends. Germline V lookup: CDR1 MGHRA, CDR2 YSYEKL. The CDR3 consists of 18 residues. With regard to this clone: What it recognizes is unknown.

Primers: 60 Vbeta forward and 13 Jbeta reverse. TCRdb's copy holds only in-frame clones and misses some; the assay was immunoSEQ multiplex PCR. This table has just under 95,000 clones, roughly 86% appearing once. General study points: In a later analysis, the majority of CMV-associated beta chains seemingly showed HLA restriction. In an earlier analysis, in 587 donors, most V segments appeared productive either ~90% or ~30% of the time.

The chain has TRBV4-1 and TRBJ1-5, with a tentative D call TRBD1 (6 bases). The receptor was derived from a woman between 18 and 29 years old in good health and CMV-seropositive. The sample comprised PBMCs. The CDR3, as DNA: TGCGCCAGCAGCCAAGTCCCCTTCTTCAACAGGGTTCCTCAGCCCCAGCATTTT. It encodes CASSQVPFFNRVPQPQHF.